Sequencing of this TCR beta chain was carried out in a study of shared clonotypes between healthy human individuals. The wider study: A donor's plate count was three for CD4 naive and three for CD4 memory; CD8 naive had two and CD8 memory one.

Sequencing used immunoSEQ multiplex PCR; TCRdb keeps in-frame clones, though not all of them. This table has over a million clones, nearly 99% appearing once. As regards this clone: Antigen: not known.

The CDR3 is 13 residues long. The V gene lost 8 bases and the J gene lost 8 bases, with 18 bases spanning the gap. Germline V lookup: CDR1 LNHDA, CDR2 SQIVND (reference sequence). Study results and caveats: Generally, estimated richness proved larger in naive subsets than it did in memory subsets.

This chain connects TRBV19 to TRBJ1-1; D is possibly TRBD1 (5 bases). The material sequenced was naive CD4+ T cells sorted from blood. Subset described: CD45RA+ positively selected. The receptor was isolated from a man younger than 45 in good health. CDR3: CASPPPGREEAFF. Here the CDR3 DNA reads TGTGCCAGTCCTCCCCCGGGACGGGAAGAAGCTTTCTTT.